Presented here are 6 T cell receptor beta chains from one specimen sequenced in a study of blood T cell repertoires in COVID-19. The data were produced by immunoSEQ multiplex PCR, yet TCRdb's version contains in-frame clones alone and is incomplete. The data hold 150,000 to 200,000 clones, with 86% observed a single time. Sequenced material: peripheral blood. These receptors originate from an elderly woman in a cohort sampled during active or convalescent COVID-19.

The gene calls are TRBV4-2 and TRBJ2-1, with TRBD2 identical over 8 bases. Germline V gives CDR1 LGHNA, CDR2 YNFKEQ. This CDR3 has 16 residues. Trimming removed 0 bases from V and 10 bases from J; junction bases left unmatched: 11. The CDR3 reads CASSQDAGLASLEQFF. The CDR3 coding sequence is TGTGCCAGCAGCCAAGATGCCGGACTAGCCTCACTGGAGCAGTTCTTC.

The chain employs TRBV4-1 and TRBJ2-3, with 7 bases lining up with TRBD2. Germline loops: CDR1 MGHRA, CDR2 YSYEKL. Unmatched junction bases numbered 11, after V lost 3 bases and J lost 2 bases. This CDR3 is 17 amino acids long. CDR3 sequence: CASSQGLGAGITDTQYF. In DNA form, the CDR3 reads TGCGCCAGCAGCCAGGGGCTCGGAGCGGGGATCACAGATACGCAGTATTTT.

V is TRBV12-3 or TRBV12-4 and J is TRBJ2-3; no clear D. V was pared by 6 bases and J by 5 bases, with 6 bases between. This CDR3 is 11 amino acids long. CDR3 region: CASSVIDTQYF. The CDR3 nucleotides read TGTGCCAGCAGCGTAATAGATACGCAGTATTTT.

The chain is built from TRBV27 and TRBJ1-6; D gene unclear. The CDR3 consists of 16 residues. Germline V gene lookup returns CDR1 MNHEY and CDR2 SMNVEV (reference sequence). Trimming took 6 bases from V and 5 from J, leaving 17 bases between them. The CDR3 DNA is TGTGCCAGCAGGCGAGAGCCTTCTCCTCATAATTCACCCCTCCACTTT. Translated, it gives CASRREPSPHNSPLHF.

The rearrangement joins TRBV5-1 to TRBJ2-1, with TRBD1 identical over 9 bases. The CDR3 extends over 15 amino acids. Germline values: CDR1 SGHRS, CDR2 YFSETQ. Trimming removed 4 bases from V and 7 bases from J; junction bases left unmatched: 9. CDR3 residues: CASSAWSGQGNEQFF. DNA for the CDR3: TGCGCCAGCAGCGCATGGAGTGGACAGGGGAATGAGCAGTTCTTC.

This sequence joins TRBV6-1 and TRBJ1-2, with a tentative D call TRBD1 (5 bases). The length of the CDR3 is 14 residues. The V and J ends lost 1 base and 4 bases respectively, with 10 bases between them. CDR1 is MNHNS, CDR2 SASEGT, per germline. In DNA form, the CDR3 reads TGTGCCAGCAGTGAAGGTGGGGCGATCTATGGCTACACCTTC. Its translation is CASSEGGAIYGYTF.